The 20 T cell receptor beta chains below all came from one sample that was sequenced in a study of blood T cell repertoires in COVID-19. Produced via immunoSEQ multiplex PCR; TCRdb's table is partial and in-frame only. Here the sample spans 70,000 to 90,000 clones, around 80% being singletons. Sequencing was carried out using peripheral blood. The receptors derive from a woman aged 80 or older with acute or convalescent COVID-19.

The chain carries TRBV15 and TRBJ1-6; TRBD1 might be the D (6 bases). The CDR3 is made up of 16 amino acids. CDR1 is LNHNV, CDR2 YYDKDF, per germline (reference sequence). V gave up 5 bases and J gave up 14 bases, with 25 bases separating them. As DNA, the CDR3 is TGTGCCACCAGCCCATCACCGGGACATCCCCTGGTTGCCCTCCACTTT. This encodes CATSPSPGHPLVALHF. The whole variable domain, filled in from reference TRBV15 and TRBJ1-6, reads DAMVIQNPRYQVTQFGKPVTLSCSQTLNHNVMYWYQQKSSQAPKLLFHYYDKDFNNEADTPDNFQSRRPNTSFCFLDIRSPGLGDTAMYLCATSPSPGHPLVALHFGNGTRLTVT.

V gene TRBV5-1 combines with J gene TRBJ2-7; TRBD1 matches at 10 bases. Germline CDR1 is SGHRS and CDR2 is YFSETQ. CDR3 size: 15 residues. V was clipped by 5 bases and J by 7 bases; unmatched bases: 12. The CDR3 protein is CASRLPGQGTSEQYF. DNA of the CDR3: TGCGCCAGCAGGCTCCCGGGACAGGGGACCTCGGAGCAGTACTTC.

This chain uses TRBV7-2 with TRBJ1-5; D perhaps matches TRBD1 (5 bases). Trimming took off 1 base at V and 3 bases at J, with 10 bases between the two ends. CDR3 length: 15 amino acids. Germline assignment: CDR1 SGHTA and CDR2 FQGNSA. The CDR3: CASSLGQSTNQPQHF. CDR3 DNA sequence: TGTGCCAGCAGCTTAGGACAGAGCACCAATCAGCCCCAGCATTTT.

The CDR3 coding sequence is TGTGCCAGCAGTGAAGAGCTAGCCTCGGGGTACGCGGTC. Its translation is CASSEELASGYAV. The chain recombines TRBV6-1 with TRBJ2-7, with D perhaps TRBD2 (5 bases). The germline V gene has CDR1 MNHNS and CDR2 SASEGT. The CDR3 totals 13 residues.

V gene TRBV5-5 combines with J gene TRBJ2-5; no definite D call. The CDR3 contains 12 residues. Trimming pared 5 bases from V and 5 bases from J, leaving 10 bases between. Germline V gene data show CDR1 as SGHKS and CDR2 as YYEKEE (reference sequence). CDR3 protein: CASRSDGETQYF. In nucleotides, the CDR3 is TGTGCCAGCAGATCTGACGGGGAGACCCAGTACTTC.

The gene calls are TRBV3-1 (or the pseudogene TRBV3-2) and TRBJ1-1; 8 bases align to TRBD1. The J segment lost 9 bases and the V segment lost 4 bases, leaving 4 bases of the junction unmatched. From germline, CDR1 is LGHDT and CDR2 YNNKEL (reference sequence). The CDR3 runs to 12 residues. The CDR3 region is CASSPDRVKAFF. Written as DNA, the CDR3 is TGTGCCAGCAGCCCGGACAGGGTTAAAGCTTTCTTT.

DNA of the CDR3: TGTGCCAGCAGCTTAGGAGGATCTAACACTGAAGCTTTCTTT. This sequence encodes CASSLGGSNTEAFF. V usage is TRBV5-4 and J usage is TRBJ1-1; D is undetermined. The length of the CDR3 is 14 residues. V was clipped by 2 bases and J by 2 bases, with 10 bases between them. Looked up from germline, CDR1 is SGHNT and CDR2 is YYREEE (reference sequence).

This chain uses TRBV28 with TRBJ1-2; TRBD1 might be the D (5 bases). Germline assignment: CDR1 MDHEN and CDR2 SYDVKM. The CDR3 runs 15 residues. V shed 6 bases and J shed 3 bases, with 17 bases lying between them. The CDR3 spells CASSPPGLPYYGYTF. DNA for the CDR3: TGTGCCAGCAGCCCTCCAGGGCTCCCCTACTATGGCTACACCTTC.

This clone has only one observation. This rearrangement joins TRBV2 to TRBJ1-4; D not certain. CDR3 length: 14 amino acids. CDR1 and CDR2 (germline): SNHLY, FYNNEI. The V end was cut by 4 bases, the J end by 0 bases, with 6 bases between. This CDR3 reads CASSAGTTNEKLFF. For the CDR3, the DNA is TGTGCCAGCAGTGCGGGTACAACTAATGAAAAACTGTTTTTT.

The rearrangement joins TRBV27 to TRBJ2-1, with D possibly matching TRBD2 (5 bases). Germline V gene lookup returns CDR1 MNHEY and CDR2 SMNVEV (reference sequence). There are 15 residues in the CDR3. The ends were cut back, 2 bases at V and 3 bases at J, with 11 bases in the middle. Here the CDR3 reads CASSLMGVDYNEQFF. CDR3 sequence (DNA): TGTGCCAGCAGTTTAATGGGAGTAGACTACAATGAGCAGTTCTTC.

The chain has TRBV7-9 and TRBJ1-1; a possible D gene is TRBD1 (5 bases). The germline CDR1 and CDR2 sequences are SEHNR and FQNEAQ (reference sequence). Trimming removed 3 bases at V and 6 bases at J, with 17 bases between. The CDR3 covers 15 residues. The CDR3 DNA is TGTGCCAGCAGCTTGTTGGGGCCATCCATATCTGAAGCTTTCTTT. It is translated as CASSLLGPSISEAFF.

V is TRBV29-1 and J is TRBJ2-2; D perhaps matches TRBD1 (5 bases). The germline V and J ends were trimmed by 1 base and 6 bases, with 12 bases remaining between them. The V gene's germline CDR1 is SQVTM and CDR2 ANQGSEA. The CDR3 totals 14 residues. The CDR3 region has the DNA TGCAGCGTTGAAGGCCAGGGCCGACCCGGGGAGCTGTTTTTT. Translation gives CSVEGQGRPGELFF.

This clone was detected only a few times. V and J are TRBV12-3 or TRBV12-4 and TRBJ2-2, with TRBD2 as a possible D gene (6 bases). This CDR3 has 13 amino acids. Trimming left V 3 bases short and J 6 bases short, with 8 bases between. Here the CDR3 DNA reads TGTGCCAGCAGTTTGACTAGTCCCGGGGAGCTGTTTTTT. Translation: CASSLTSPGELFF.

This clone was counted a single time. Different DNA sequences within this sample yield the same CDR3. V gene TRBV5-1 combines with J gene TRBJ2-3, with 8 bases identical to TRBD2. The CDR3 covers 15 residues. The V gene end was trimmed by 2 bases and the J gene end by 2 bases; junction bases not matched to a gene: 4. Germline CDR1 reads SGHRS; CDR2 reads YFSETQ. CDR3 amino acids: CASSLAGAHTDTQYF. The CDR3 DNA follows: TGCGCCAGCAGCTTAGCGGGGGCCCACACAGATACGCAGTATTTT.

This clone was detected a few times. The rearrangement uses TRBV6-5 and TRBJ1-2, with a weak D call TRBD1 (6 bases). This CDR3 is built from 13 residues. Germline lookup yields CDR1 MNHEY and CDR2 SVGAGI. V was clipped by 7 bases and J by 8 bases, with 17 bases between them. This chain's CDR3 is CASTRAGAGGYTF. The CDR3 nucleotides read TGTGCCAGCACGAGAGCGGGGGCAGGGGGCTACACCTTC.

The chain combines TRBV6-5 with TRBJ2-7; 9 bases match TRBD1. With V trimmed by 7 bases and J by 5 bases, 9 bases remained unmatched. The germline CDR1 and CDR2 sequences are MNHEY and SVGAGI. The length of the CDR3 is 14 residues. The CDR3 sequence is CASTSGTGFHEQYF. DNA for the CDR3: TGTGCCAGCACGTCGGGGACAGGGTTCCACGAGCAGTACTTC.

The V gene is TRBV6-6, the J gene TRBJ2-7; D gene unclear. In germline, CDR1 is MNHNY, CDR2 SVGAGI (reference sequence). Trimming took 5 bases from V and 0 from J, leaving 8 bases between them. This CDR3 has 13 residues. CDR3 region: CASSSPSSYEQYF. The CDR3 nucleotides read TGTGCCAGCAGTAGTCCGAGCTCCTACGAGCAGTACTTC.

This clone was detected a few times. V usage is TRBV19 and J usage is TRBJ1-2; D gene unclear. The V gene's germline CDR1 is LNHDA and CDR2 SQIVND (reference sequence). This CDR3 contains 13 residues. V lost 5 bases and J lost 4, with 11 bases in between. CDR3 nucleotide sequence: TGTGCCAGTAGTGTACTAGCGTTCTATGGCTACACCTTC. Translation: CASSVLAFYGYTF.

The chain is built from TRBV7-2 and TRBJ2-3; TRBD1 agrees at 7 bases. Looked up from germline, CDR1 is SGHTA and CDR2 is FQGNSA. The CDR3 is made up of 15 amino acids. Germline trimming cut 7 bases from V and 3 bases from J; bases unmatched to any gene: 10. CDR3 DNA: TGTGCCAGCAACTCACTACAGGGGCCTACAGATACGCAGTATTTT. Translating it yields CASNSLQGPTDTQYF.

The chain links TRBV7-2 to TRBJ2-2; 7 bases are a match to TRBD1. The CDR3 sequence is 15 residues long. CDR1 and CDR2 (germline): SGHTA, FQGNSA. Unmatched junction bases numbered 5, after V lost 5 bases and J lost 2 bases. This CDR3 is CASSPNRGNTGELFF. CDR3 bases: TGTGCCAGCAGCCCCAACAGGGGAAACACCGGGGAGCTGTTTTTT.